Listed here are 17 T cell receptor beta chains from one sample, sequenced in a study of blood T cell repertoires in COVID-19. This table comes from immunoSEQ multiplex PCR, and its TCRdb copy is limited to in-frame clones, with some not included. The sample holds 85,000 to 95,000 clones; about 89% are singletons and the top ten take 3% to 4.5%. Source material: peripheral blood. Receptors originate from a woman aged 45-59 years in a cohort sampled during active COVID-19.

The V and J genes are TRBV27 and TRBJ1-5; D ambiguous. V was shortened by 2 bases and J by 3 bases, with 8 bases between the two germline ends. The CDR3 is made up of 14 amino acids. The germline CDR1 and CDR2 sequences are MNHEY and SMNVEV (reference sequence). The CDR3 DNA is TGTGCCAGCAGTTTAACGGGGATCAATCAGCCCCAGCATTTT. It is translated as CASSLTGINQPQHF.

The CDR3 region has the DNA TGTGCCAGCAGGGAGACAGGGGGCCCTAGAGGCTACACCTTC. It codes for CASRETGGPRGYTF. The V and J genes are TRBV6-5 and TRBJ1-2; 10 nucleotides match TRBD1. In germline, CDR1 is MNHEY, CDR2 SVGAGI. The CDR3 has 14 amino acids. Germline trimming cut 6 bases from V and 8 bases from J; bases unmatched to any gene: 9.

The J gene is TRBJ2-1, the V gene TRBV11-3; possibly TRBD2 for D (6 bases). From germline, CDR1 is SGHNT and CDR2 YENEEA. V was shortened by 5 bases and J by 9 bases, with 23 bases between the two germline ends. The length of the CDR3 is 16 residues. CDR3 nucleotides: TGTGCCAGCAGCCCCCGGGAGTTTAGGTACGGCGGTGAGCAGTTCTTC. It specifies CASSPREFRYGGEQFF.

This clone came up once. The chain has TRBV6-1 and TRBJ1-6; D unresolved. The V gene lost 2 bases and the J gene lost 0 bases, with 2 bases spanning the gap. The CDR3 extends over 14 amino acids. CDR1 is MNHNS, CDR2 SASEGT, per germline. In DNA, the CDR3 is TGTGCCAGCAGTGAACTCTCCTATAATTCACCCCTCCACTTT. Residues: CASSELSYNSPLHF.

The chain combines TRBV7-9 with TRBJ2-3; D might be TRBD2 (5 bases). V was shortened by 5 bases and J by 6 bases, with 9 bases between the two germline ends. The CDR3 is made up of 12 amino acids. CDR1 and CDR2 from the germline V gene are SEHNR and FQNEAQ (reference sequence). CDR3 in DNA: TGTGCCAGCAGCCTTAGCGTGGATACGCAGTATTTT. Translation: CASSLSVDTQYF.

V gene TRBV30 combines with J gene TRBJ2-1; TRBD2 matches 11 bases. Germline V gene lookup returns CDR1 GTSNPN and CDR2 SVGIG (reference sequence). J lost 5 bases, V lost 6 bases, and 9 bases had no gene match. There are 15 residues in the CDR3. CDR3 sequence: CACPAGTSGNNEQFF. The CDR3, as DNA: TGTGCCTGCCCCGCCGGGACTAGCGGAAACAATGAGCAGTTCTTC.

The chain employs TRBV2 and TRBJ1-5, with D unresolved. V was trimmed by 3 bases and J by 5 bases, leaving 17 bases between them. The CDR3 consists of 16 residues. CDR1 and CDR2 from the germline V gene are SNHLY and FYNNEI. In nucleotides, the CDR3 is TGTGCCAGCAGTGAGCGGCCTAAAGGAGCACATCAGCCCCAGCATTTT. The encoded protein is CASSERPKGAHQPQHF.

This chain uses TRBV19 with TRBJ2-2; TRBD1 might be the D (6 bases). This CDR3 is built from 14 residues. Germline V CDR1 and CDR2: LNHDA, SQIVND (reference sequence). V lost 4 bases and J lost 4, with 10 bases in between. In DNA, the CDR3 is TGTGCCAGTAGTACAAACAGGGTCACCGGGGAGCTGTTTTTT. Amino acids: CASSTNRVTGELFF. The full variable domain, its missing parts supplied by reference TRBV19 and TRBJ2-2, is DGGITQSPKYLFRKEGQNVTLSCEQNLNHDAMYWYRQDPGQGLRLIYYSQIVNDFQKGDIAEGYSVSREKKESFPLTVTSAQKNPTAFYLCASSTNRVTGELFFGEGSRLTVL.

CDR3 coding DNA: TGTGCCAGCAGTCTGCGAAGCGGGAGCTCCTACGAGCAGTACTTC. Protein: CASSLRSGSSYEQYF. The V call is TRBV5-4, the J call TRBJ2-7; 8 positions agree with TRBD2. V was clipped by 5 bases and J by 0 bases; unmatched bases: 7. Germline CDR1 reads SGHNT; CDR2 reads YYREEE (reference sequence). The CDR3 spans 15 residues.

The chain recombines TRBV18 with TRBJ2-7; TRBD1 might be the D (6 bases). Germline V gene sequence: CDR1 KGHSH, CDR2 LQKENI. CDR3 size: 13 residues. Trimming took off 2 bases at V and 4 bases at J, with 9 bases between the two ends. CDR3 residues: CASSPGQLYEQYF. CDR3 DNA: TGTGCCAGCTCACCAGGACAGCTTTACGAGCAGTACTTC.

A note on this clone: Other DNA sequences in this specimen translate into the identical CDR3. The chain couples TRBV12-3 or TRBV12-4 to TRBJ1-2; D perhaps matches TRBD1 (6 bases). V was shortened by 6 bases and J by 2 bases, with 10 bases between the two germline ends. The CDR3 spans 13 residues. CDR3 sequence (DNA): TGTGCCAGCAGCCTCGGACAGAACTATGGCTACACCTTC. Translating gives CASSLGQNYGYTF.

The chain combines TRBV7-9 with TRBJ2-3; a possible D gene is TRBD2 (7 bases). This CDR3 contains 15 residues. The germline V gene has CDR1 SEHNR and CDR2 FQNEAQ (reference sequence). The V end lost 4 bases, the J end lost 6 bases, and 17 bases lay between the germline ends. CDR3 DNA sequence: TGTGCCAGCAGCTCGACGGGGGGCGCGGGCGATACGCAGTATTTT. Its translation: CASSSTGGAGDTQYF.

The chain carries TRBV18 and TRBJ2-1; 10 bases map to TRBD1. V was pared by 2 bases and J by 6 bases, with 22 bases of the junction left unmatched. There are 21 residues in the CDR3. The germline CDR1 and CDR2 sequences are KGHSH and LQKENI. In DNA form, the CDR3 reads TGTGCCAGCTCACCATTAAAGTTGCGATCCGGTGGGACAGGGGTAGCCAATGAGCAGTTCTTC. Translated: CASSPLKLRSGGTGVANEQFF.

This chain joins TRBV30 and TRBJ1-1; D is uncertain. CDR1 and CDR2 from the germline V gene are GTSNPN and SVGIG (reference sequence). There are 13 residues in the CDR3. The V and J ends lost 2 bases and 0 bases respectively, with 7 bases between them. The CDR3 DNA is TGTGCCTGGAGTAATAATCTGAACACTGAAGCTTTCTTT. Translating it yields CAWSNNLNTEAFF. The whole variable domain, remainder taken from reference TRBV30 and TRBJ1-1, is SQTIHQWPATLVQPVGSPLSLECTVEGTSNPNLYWYRQAAGRGLQLLFYSVGIGQISSEVPQNLSASRPQDRQFILSSKKLLLSDSGFYLCAWSNNLNTEAFFGQGTRLTVV.

The chain recombines TRBV10-1 with TRBJ2-7; 7 bases are shared with TRBD1. Germline CDR1 WNHNN, CDR2 SYGVQD (reference sequence). V was clipped by 7 bases and J by 7 bases; unmatched bases: 13. This CDR3 contains 14 residues. The CDR3 reads CASNNDDRVGEQYF. The CDR3 nucleotides read TGCGCCAGCAACAACGATGACAGGGTGGGTGAGCAGTACTTC.

The J gene is TRBJ2-7, the V gene TRBV28, with D perhaps matching TRBD1 (5 bases). Trimming removed 5 bases at V and 6 bases at J, with 20 bases between. CDR3 size: 15 residues. Per germline, CDR1 MDHEN and CDR2 SYDVKM. Here the CDR3 DNA reads TGTGCCAGCAGTGCTCAACAGGCGGCGCCGGTCGAGCAGTACTTC. It specifies CASSAQQAAPVEQYF.

This clone came up once. In DNA, the CDR3 is TGCGCCAGCTGCAAGGGAGGCGGACCCACAGATACGCAGTATTTT. This sequence encodes CASCKGGGPTDTQYF. The chain combines TRBV5-1 with TRBJ2-3, with a weak D call TRBD2 (6 bases). The CDR3 totals 15 residues. CDR1 SGHRS and CDR2 YFSETQ come from the germline V gene. V lost 7 bases and J lost 2, with 17 bases in between. Looking up the rest from reference TRBV5-1 and TRBJ2-3 gives the full variable domain: KAGVTQTPRYLIKTRGQQVTLSCSPISGHRSVSWYQQTPGQGLQFLFEYFSETQRNKGNFPGRFSGRQFSNSRSEMNVSTLELGDSALYLCASCKGGGPTDTQYFGPGTRLTVL.